This T cell receptor beta chain was documented in a study of PD-L1 blockade in urothelial cancer. For the study at large: Chemotherapy regimens numbering 0 to 3 had been given to patients.

Time point of the sample: pretreatment peripheral blood. Germline trimming cut 4 bases from V and 4 bases from J; bases unmatched to any gene: 6. The CDR3 has 14 residues. CDR1 and CDR2 from the germline V gene are PRHDT and FYEKMQ (reference sequence). The method was immunoSEQ multiplex PCR; TCRdb's version includes in-frame clones alone and lacks a portion of them. The sample lists roughly 56,000 clones, just over 85% occurring once. V and J are TRBV13 and TRBJ2-7; 8 positions match TRBD2. The TCR was taken from a man in his 60s with urothelial cancer. Material: PBMCs, obtained around atezolizumab (anti-PD-L1) treatment. The DNA for the CDR3 is TGTGCCAGCAGCTCGACTAGCGACGGGTACGAGCAGTACTTC. This sequence encodes CASSSTSDGYEQYF. Combining the CDR3 with reference TRBV13 and TRBJ2-7 gives the whole variable domain AAGVIQSPRHLIKEKRETATLKCYPIPRHDTVYWYQQGPGQDPQFLISFYEKMQSDKGSIPDRFSAQQFSDYHSELNMSSLELGDSALYFCASSSTSDGYEQYFGPGTRLTVT.